This note documents a single TCR beta chain sequence. The antigen remains unidentified. The sample belongs to a study of metastatic and nonmetastatic thyroid tumors. Study background: A comparison of repertoires was made across blood and tumor or nodule tissue from malignant and benign thyroid patients. Overall study findings and caveats: Across blood and tumor, TCR beta diversity in malignant thyroid tumors was reportedly significantly higher than in benign nodules.

Per the original methods: Using the CDR3 differences seen across clinicopathological groups, the authors built a distant-metastasis classifier for papillary thyroid cancer, which was meant to discriminate distant-metastatic patients. MiXCR re-clonotyped the PCR reads for TCRdb. The V and J calls reflect TCRdb's pipeline rather than the authors' work. The data show 9,500 to 14,000 clones, 27% seen once. Before thyroid surgery, none of the patients had received any treatment. Trimming at V came to 2 bases and at J to 1 base, leaving 4 bases not matched to a gene. The CDR3 is 15 amino acids. The germline CDR1 and CDR2 sequences are LNHDA and SQIVND (reference sequence).

This TCR came from a male donor with papillary thyroid cancer or a benign thyroid nodule (not recorded which). Some clones in this sample may be carry-over from other donors' samples. V usage is TRBV19 and J usage is TRBJ2-7, with 8 nucleotides matching TRBD1. The sequencing sample was made of adjacent normal tissue. The CDR3 DNA reads as TGTGCCAGTAGTATAACGGACAGGGCATCCTACGAGCAGTACTTC. Protein: CASSITDRASYEQYF. The whole variable domain, remainder taken from reference TRBV19 and TRBJ2-7, is DGGITQSPKYLFRKEGQNVTLSCEQNLNHDAMYWYRQDPGQGLRLIYYSQIVNDFQKGDIAEGYSVSREKKESFPLTVTSAQKNPTAFYLCASSITDRASYEQYFGPGTRLTVT.